One sample yielded the 31 T cell receptor beta chains listed below, sequenced in a study of T cell clonotyping in hematopoietic cell transplantation. Time point denoted: recipient sample about 28 days before transplant, after cytoreduction. The data were produced by immunoSEQ multiplex PCR, yet TCRdb's version contains in-frame clones alone and is incomplete. Here the sample spans some 76,000 clones, roughly 95% being singletons. The specimen was peripheral blood mononuclear cells, collected before stem cell transplant. The receptors come from a woman aged 45-59 years with acute myeloid leukemia. Some clones in this sample may be carry-over from other donors' samples.

This chain connects TRBV11-3 to TRBJ2-1, with TRBD1 as a possible D gene (5 bases). CDR3 length: 13 residues. Germline CDR1 and CDR2: SGHNT and YENEEA. The V end lost 2 bases, the J end lost 4 bases, and 6 bases lay between the germline ends. As DNA, the CDR3 is TGTGCCAGCAGCTTAAGGGGTTACAATGAGCAGTTCTTC. Protein product: CASSLRGYNEQFF.

V gene TRBV15 combines with J gene TRBJ1-5; 8 bases agree with TRBD1. After removal of 7 bases from V and 5 bases from J, the junction contained 7 bases not matched to a gene. The CDR3 has 14 residues. Looked up from germline, CDR1 is LNHNV and CDR2 is YYDKDF (reference sequence). The CDR3 nucleotides read TGTGCCACCACCATTGACAGGGGCTATCAGCCCCAGCATTTT. Protein sequence: CATTIDRGYQPQHF.

The CDR3 is CASGETGNTEAFF. CDR3 sequence (DNA): TGTGCCAGCGGGGAGACAGGGAACACTGAAGCTTTCTTT. J is TRBJ1-1 and V is TRBV27; possible D gene TRBD1, 6 bases. Germline CDR1 is MNHEY and CDR2 is SMNVEV (reference sequence). V was trimmed by 8 bases and J by 1 base, leaving 11 bases between them. The CDR3 sequence is 13 residues long.

This chain uses TRBV30 with TRBJ2-7, with D possibly being TRBD1 (6 bases). Germline CDR1 reads GTSNPN; CDR2 reads SVGIG (reference sequence). The CDR3 loop spans 13 amino acids. V lost 2 bases, J lost 2 bases, and 10 bases lay in between. CDR3 loop: CAWSFTGTYEQYF. The CDR3 nucleotides read TGTGCCTGGAGTTTTACAGGGACCTACGAGCAGTACTTC.

The chain employs TRBV7-3 and TRBJ2-3; a possible D gene is TRBD2 (5 bases). CDR1 and CDR2 (germline): SGHTA, FQGTGA. V dropped 5 bases and J dropped 2 bases, with 11 bases sitting between them. This CDR3 is built from 14 residues. CDR3 coding DNA: TGTGCCAGCAGCCGTGAGAGGGACACAGATACGCAGTATTTT. Residues: CASSRERDTDTQYF.

The chain joins TRBV6-5 to TRBJ1-4; 7 bases match TRBD1. The CDR3 sequence is 15 residues long. Trimming removed 4 bases from V and 1 base from J; junction bases left unmatched: 3. The V gene's germline CDR1 is MNHEY and CDR2 SVGAGI. The DNA for the CDR3 is TGTGCCAGCAGTTCAGGGGGGCGAACTAATGAAAAACTGTTTTTT. Protein: CASSSGGRTNEKLFF.

The chain is built from TRBV28 and TRBJ1-2, with a possible D match to TRBD1 (6 bases). Trimming took off 6 bases at V and 4 bases at J, with 12 bases between the two ends. CDR1 and CDR2 (germline): MDHEN, SYDVKM. The CDR3 totals 13 residues. The CDR3 protein is CASRVGAVYGYTF. For the CDR3, the DNA is TGTGCCAGCAGGGTGGGGGCAGTCTATGGCTACACCTTC.

The V gene is TRBV5-1, the J gene TRBJ1-1, with a weak D call TRBD1 (6 bases). Trimming took 7 bases from V and 1 from J, leaving 17 bases between them. The CDR3 sequence is 15 residues long. From germline, CDR1 is SGHRS and CDR2 YFSETQ. The CDR3 DNA reads TGCGCCAGCCGCCTACTCTCACAGGGGAACACTGAAGCTTTCTTT. This gives the protein CASRLLSQGNTEAFF.

V gene TRBV28 combines with J gene TRBJ1-4; D might be TRBD1 (6 bases). In germline, CDR1 is MDHEN, CDR2 SYDVKM. The V gene lost 3 bases and the J gene lost 11 bases, with 13 bases spanning the gap. This CDR3 region has 13 residues. The CDR3 DNA sequence: TGTGCCAGCAGTTTCCCCTCAGGGGAGAAACTGTTTTTT. Translation gives CASSFPSGEKLFF.

The chain links TRBV7-2 to TRBJ2-1, with 8 bases matching TRBD2. Per germline, CDR1 SGHTA and CDR2 FQGNSA. This CDR3 is 16 amino acids long. V trimming: 4 bases; J trimming: 2 bases; junction bases outside the gene matches: 7. The CDR3 loop reads CASSSLAGEAYNEQFF. CDR3 DNA: TGTGCCAGCAGCTCCCTAGCGGGTGAGGCCTACAATGAGCAGTTCTTC.

The V gene is TRBV30, the J gene TRBJ2-3; D remains ambiguous. V dropped 3 bases and J dropped 2 bases, with 9 bases sitting between them. Germline loops: CDR1 GTSNPN, CDR2 SVGIG (reference sequence). CDR3 size: 13 residues. The CDR3 here is CAWREPPTDTQYF. The CDR3 DNA is TGTGCCTGGAGGGAACCTCCCACAGATACGCAGTATTTT.

This rearrangement joins TRBV19 to TRBJ1-2; the D is unclear. The germline V gene has CDR1 LNHDA and CDR2 SQIVND (reference sequence). V lost 4 bases and J 0 bases, leaving 12 bases between the germline ends. The CDR3 spans 15 residues. CDR3 amino acids: CASSKSGSANYGYTF. Written as DNA, the CDR3 is TGTGCCAGTAGTAAGTCGGGGTCGGCTAACTATGGCTACACCTTC.

This chain links TRBV6-1 with TRBJ1-4, with 11 bases aligning to TRBD1. The CDR3 runs 17 residues. Germline CDR1 reads MNHNS; CDR2 reads SASEGT. The V gene end was trimmed by 6 bases and the J gene end by 1 base; junction bases not matched to a gene: 7. The CDR3 region has the DNA TGTGCCAGCAGCGAATGGGACAGGGGGAGAACTAATGAAAAACTGTTTTTT. This encodes CASSEWDRGRTNEKLFF.

V gene TRBV7-8 combines with J gene TRBJ1-1, with D perhaps TRBD1 (6 bases). With 5 bases removed from V and 5 bases from J, the gap between germline ends came to 12 bases. Per the germline V gene, CDR1 is SGHVS and CDR2 is FQNEAQ. There are 13 residues in the CDR3. The DNA of the CDR3 is TGTGCCAGCAGCCCGCAGGGACAAACTGAAGCTTTCTTT. Amino acid sequence: CASSPQGQTEAFF.

V is TRBV19 and J is TRBJ2-7; D is possibly TRBD2 (6 bases). Trimming shortened V by 5 bases and J by 5 bases, and 13 bases separated the two germline ends. This CDR3 is 13 amino acids long. Looked up from germline, CDR1 is LNHDA and CDR2 is SQIVND (reference sequence). The CDR3 region has the DNA TGTGCCAGTAGTTACCGACTAGTCCACGAGCAGTACTTC. As protein: CASSYRLVHEQYF.

This sequence joins TRBV7-2 and TRBJ2-7; TRBD2 agrees at 13 bases. The germline V gene has CDR1 SGHTA and CDR2 FQGNSA. This CDR3 region has 15 residues. V lost 5 bases and J lost 3; bases outside the gene matches: 4. The CDR3 sequence is CASSQGTSGVYEQYF. The CDR3 nucleotides are TGTGCCAGCAGCCAGGGGACTAGCGGGGTCTACGAGCAGTACTTC.

V gene TRBV7-9 combines with J gene TRBJ2-7, with 8 bases lining up with TRBD1. V lost 4 bases, J lost 6 bases, and 5 bases stayed unmatched. This CDR3 has 13 residues. Germline V gene data show CDR1 as SEHNR and CDR2 as FQNEAQ (reference sequence). CDR3 sequence reads: CASSSGQAGEQYF. The CDR3 DNA sequence: TGTGCCAGCAGCTCGGGACAGGCGGGCGAGCAGTACTTC. The whole variable domain, remainder taken from reference TRBV7-9 and TRBJ2-7, is DTGVSQNPRHKITKRGQNVTFRCDPISEHNRLYWYRQTLGQGPEFLTYFQNEAQLEKSRLLSDRFSAERPKGSFSTLEIQRTEQGDSAMYLCASSSGQAGEQYFGPGTRLTVT.

This sequence joins TRBV29-1 and TRBJ2-4; 7 bases line up with TRBD1. CDR3 length: 14 amino acids. J was trimmed by 6 bases and V by 7 bases; bases with no gene match: 12. Germline CDR1 and CDR2: SQVTM and ANQGSEA. The CDR3 sequence is CSAGQDPLGNIQYF. The CDR3 DNA sequence: TGCAGCGCTGGACAGGACCCTCTCGGAAACATTCAGTACTTC.

V is TRBV7-6 and J is TRBJ2-7; no reliable D call. V was shortened by 1 base and J by 4 bases, with 2 bases between the two germline ends. Germline values: CDR1 SGHVS, CDR2 FNYEAQ. This CDR3 is built from 11 residues. CDR3 protein: CASSLDYEQYF. The DNA of the CDR3 is TGTGCCAGCAGCTTAGATTACGAGCAGTACTTC.

The rearrangement uses TRBV6-6 and TRBJ1-5; weak D call: TRBD1 (5 bases). The V and J ends lost 4 bases and 1 base respectively, with 14 bases between them. CDR1 and CDR2 from the germline V gene are MNHNY and SVGAGI (reference sequence). This CDR3 contains 16 residues. This chain's CDR3 is CASSLGGTASNQPQHF. CDR3 sequence (DNA): TGTGCCAGCAGTTTGGGGGGGACGGCAAGCAATCAGCCCCAGCATTTT.

The chain is built from TRBV28 and TRBJ2-1, with TRBD2 identical over 8 bases. With V trimmed by 10 bases and J by 8 bases, 16 bases remained unmatched. Germline V gene data show CDR1 as MDHEN and CDR2 as SYDVKM. The CDR3 is 15 residues long. The CDR3 bases are TGTGCCACGAAATTAGCGGGATGGGCCAGGGATGAGCAGTTCTTC. Its translation is CATKLAGWARDEQFF.

The chain uses TRBV7-3 and TRBJ1-1; maybe TRBD1 (5 bases). Trimming left V 4 bases short and J 5 bases short, with 8 bases between. Germline lookup yields CDR1 SGHTA and CDR2 FQGTGA. The CDR3 loop spans 12 amino acids. CDR3 loop: CASSWGGTEAFF. The CDR3 DNA sequence: TGTGCCAGCAGCTGGGGCGGAACTGAAGCTTTCTTT.

The V gene is TRBV7-2, the J gene TRBJ2-7, with D maybe TRBD2 (6 bases). Per the germline V gene, CDR1 is SGHTA and CDR2 is FQGNSA. V lost 5 bases and J lost 3, with 14 bases in between. This CDR3 is built from 14 residues. The CDR3 sequence is CASSLRDSYYEQYF. CDR3 bases: TGTGCCAGCAGCCTCCGGGACTCGTACTACGAGCAGTACTTC.

Notes on this clone: One end of the junction is discordant with germline, which a read error may explain. V usage is TRBV7-7 and J usage is TRBJ2-5, with D maybe TRBD2 (7 bases). CDR1 and CDR2 (germline): SSHAT, FNYEAQ (reference sequence). The CDR3 runs to 14 residues. CDR3 residues: CASSLGGGGETQYF. CDR3 coding DNA: TGTGCTAGCAGCTTAGGGGGGGGTGGAGAGACCCAGTACTTC.

J is TRBJ2-3 and V is TRBV19, with 9 bases fitting TRBD2. V lost 3 bases and J lost 5; bases outside the gene matches: 3. Germline V gene lookup returns CDR1 LNHDA and CDR2 SQIVND (reference sequence). The CDR3 covers 14 residues. The CDR3 coding sequence is TGTGCCAGTAGTATGGTGACTAGCGGAGATACGCAGTATTTT. It is translated as CASSMVTSGDTQYF.

V and J are TRBV7-2 and TRBJ1-1, with 11 bases matching TRBD1. The germline CDR1 and CDR2 sequences are SGHTA and FQGNSA. There are 13 residues in the CDR3. V gave up 5 bases and J gave up 7 bases; unmatched junction bases: 3. The CDR3: CASSPDRGREAFF. The CDR3 nucleotides are TGTGCCAGCAGCCCGGACAGGGGGCGTGAAGCTTTCTTT.

CDR3 sequence reads: CASSSYGTLTEAQYF. CDR3 coding DNA: TGTGCCAGCAGCTCATACGGGACTCTCACAGAAGCGCAGTATTTT. The rearrangement links TRBV27 to TRBJ2-3; D may be TRBD2 (6 bases). Germline V CDR1 and CDR2: MNHEY, SMNVEV (reference sequence). V lost 6 bases to trimming and J lost 10 bases, with 23 bases between them. CDR3 length: 15 residues.

The table lists this clone with a count of one. V and J are TRBV2 and TRBJ2-3; TRBD2 matches 13 bases. From germline, CDR1 is SNHLY and CDR2 FYNNEI. The CDR3 covers 15 residues. The J segment lost 8 bases and the V segment lost 6 bases, leaving 8 bases of the junction unmatched. CDR3 sequence: CASRAGLAGAGTQYF. CDR3 bases: TGTGCCAGCAGGGCCGGACTAGCGGGGGCGGGTACGCAGTATTTT.

CDR3 amino acids: CASSIGTAKWREAEAFF. As DNA, the CDR3 is TGTGCCAGTAGTATCGGGACAGCAAAGTGGCGGGAGGCTGAAGCTTTCTTT. V usage is TRBV19 and J usage is TRBJ1-1; 7 bases match TRBD1. The CDR3 runs 17 residues. Trimming removed 3 bases from V and 6 bases from J; junction bases left unmatched: 16. Germline V CDR1 and CDR2: LNHDA, SQIVND (reference sequence).

This rearrangement joins TRBV11-2 to TRBJ2-5, with D perhaps given as TRBD1 or TRBD2 (5 bases each). V dropped 0 bases and J dropped 5 bases, with 10 bases sitting between them. The CDR3 is 14 amino acids. CDR1 is SGHAT, CDR2 FQNNGV, per germline. For the CDR3, the DNA is TGTGCCAGCAGCTTAGAGGTGGGGGTGGAGACCCAGTACTTC. Protein sequence: CASSLEVGVETQYF.

The chain employs TRBV7-6 and TRBJ2-1; TRBD2 matches 7 bases. The germline V gene has CDR1 SGHVS and CDR2 FNYEAQ. This CDR3 is built from 16 residues. The J segment lost 9 bases and the V segment lost 7 bases, leaving 18 bases of the junction unmatched. CDR3 region: CASTPIAGTGRGEQFF. The CDR3 DNA is TGTGCCAGCACCCCTATAGCCGGGACGGGGAGGGGTGAGCAGTTCTTC.